The T cell receptor beta chain under discussion was sequenced for a study of tumor and adjacent non-tumor tissue in lung cancer. Study overall: On average, productive TCRbeta reads reached roughly 3.9 million per sample.

Study results and caveats: Patients with more diverse tumor TCRs had worse survival. Normal lung showed higher cumulative top 100 clone frequency than tumor.

About this clonotype: Its antigen is unidentified.

The template was RNA from unsorted bulk tissue. More than 3 cm separated this lung sample from the edge of the tumor. A modified ARM-PCR protocol with three rounds of nested PCR amplified TCRbeta. TCRdb processed the multiplex PCR reads anew with MiXCR; each CDR3 protein has one entry. The sample includes more than 85,000 distinct CDR3 sequences, 60% to 70% of them seen just once. What was sequenced was distant non-tumor lung tissue. This TCR derives from a man aged 60 to 75 with non-small cell lung cancer.

The CDR3 DNA reads as TGCGCCAGCAGAGGCCCCGGGACAGGATATGGCTACACCTTC. Its protein is CASRGPGTGYGYTF. The V gene is TRBV23-1, the J gene TRBJ1-2; 8 nucleotides agree with TRBD1. TRBV23-1 is annotated as an ORF whose role is uncertain. Trimming cost V 6 bases and J 5 bases; bases outside gene matches: 8. This CDR3 is 14 amino acids long.